The entry that follows covers one TCR beta chain sequence. The antigen is not known. The CDR3 spans 15 residues. V gave up 6 bases and J gave up 4 bases; unmatched junction bases: 6. Germline V gene data show CDR1 as SEHNR and CDR2 as FQNEAQ (reference sequence). This record belongs to a study of tumor-infiltrating lymphocytes in primary liver carcinoma. In addition to blood RNA drawn from unsorted whole blood, germline DNA was extracted. General study results and limits: Without sorting, CD4+ versus CD8+ T cell repertoires were not compared.

A primer in the constant region served to generate TCR beta cDNA from 500 to 600 ng of total RNA. Amplification in three nested multiplex PCR rounds with slightly modified ARM-PCR gave rise to TCR beta libraries. Researchers ran the first two PCR rounds for about 11 cycles each with TRBV1-TRBV30 forward primers and a C-beta reverse primer. TCRdb recomputed calls from the multiplex PCR reads with MiXCR, one row per CDR3 protein. The data hold around 330,000 distinct CDR3 sequences, with about 60% observed a single time. The receptor's source is a man aged 35 to 55 with primary liver carcinoma and hepatitis B virus infection. Sequenced material: peripheral blood. The chain couples TRBV7-9 to TRBJ2-1; 10 nucleotides match TRBD2. The chain's CDR3 is CASSQLAGKYNEQFF. In DNA form, the CDR3 reads TGTGCCAGCAGTCAACTAGCGGGAAAGTACAATGAGCAGTTCTTC.